Listed here are 24 T cell receptor beta chains from one sample, sequenced in a study of blood T cell repertoires in COVID-19. Here immunoSEQ multiplex PCR was the method, and the copy in TCRdb shows in-frame clones only, minus some. The sample includes some 44,000 clones, around 92% of them seen just once. The sequencing input was peripheral blood. Receptors were obtained from a human donor in a cohort sampled during active COVID-19.

The sample holds a few counts of this clone. The chain uses TRBV27 and TRBJ1-6; 7 positions agree with TRBD1. The CDR3 is 14 residues long. Trimming cost V 6 bases and J 1 base; bases outside gene matches: 0. Germline-derived CDR1 and CDR2 are MNHEY and SMNVEV (reference sequence). The CDR3 loop reads CASRQGSYNSPLHF. Written as DNA, the CDR3 is TGTGCCAGCAGACAGGGGTCCTATAATTCACCCCTCCACTTT.

V usage is TRBV27 and J usage is TRBJ2-3; 7 bases line up with TRBD2. Germline V gene sequence: CDR1 MNHEY, CDR2 SMNVEV (reference sequence). The CDR3 runs to 14 residues. V shed 5 bases, J shed 2 bases, and the junction held 4 bases outside the gene matches. The CDR3 DNA sequence: TGTGCCAGCAGTCTGGGGGGGTTCACAGATACGCAGTATTTT. Residues: CASSLGGFTDTQYF.

This chain links TRBV9 with TRBJ1-1; D not certain. V was shortened by 0 bases and J by 3 bases, with 6 bases between the two germline ends. CDR3 length: 13 residues. The germline V gene has CDR1 SGDLS and CDR2 YYNGEE. The CDR3 spells CASSVEDYTEAFF. As DNA, the CDR3 is TGTGCCAGCAGCGTAGAAGACTACACTGAAGCTTTCTTT.

This clone appeared a single time. The V call is TRBV19, the J call TRBJ1-4; no firm D call. Trimming removed 7 bases at V and 1 base at J, with 13 bases between. The CDR3 extends over 15 amino acids. Germline-derived CDR1 and CDR2 are LNHDA and SQIVND (reference sequence). The CDR3 loop reads CASKRRGLTNEKLFF. DNA for the CDR3: TGTGCCAGTAAACGACGGGGTTTAACTAATGAAAAACTGTTTTTT. The full variable domain, completed using reference TRBV19 and TRBJ1-4, is DGGITQSPKYLFRKEGQNVTLSCEQNLNHDAMYWYRQDPGQGLRLIYYSQIVNDFQKGDIAEGYSVSREKKESFPLTVTSAQKNPTAFYLCASKRRGLTNEKLFFGSGTQLSVL.

In this sample, this clone turned up once. The CDR3 loop reads CASSQDRARRTYSNQPQHF. The CDR3 DNA follows: TGTGCCAGCAGCCAAGATAGGGCAAGGCGGACTTATAGCAATCAGCCCCAGCATTTT. The chain has TRBV3-1 (or the pseudogene TRBV3-2) and TRBJ1-5; no definite D call. This CDR3 is 19 amino acids long. Germline V gene sequence: CDR1 LGHDT, CDR2 YNNKEL (reference sequence). V gave up 0 bases and J gave up 0 bases, with 18 bases separating them.

V and J are TRBV5-1 and TRBJ2-2; TRBD2 agrees at 7 bases. With V trimmed by 2 bases and J by 3 bases, 7 bases remained unmatched. The CDR3 length is 16 residues. The V gene's germline CDR1 is SGHRS and CDR2 YFSETQ. CDR3 sequence (DNA): TGCGCCAGCAGCTTATTTTCGGGGGGAGACACCGGGGAGCTGTTTTTT. This codes for CASSLFSGGDTGELFF.

The V call is TRBV7-2, the J call TRBJ2-1; possible D gene TRBD2, 5 bases. Germline V CDR1 and CDR2: SGHTA, FQGNSA. Trimming pared 3 bases from V and 4 bases from J, leaving 7 bases between. The CDR3 runs 13 residues. In nucleotides, the CDR3 is TGTGCCAGCAGCTTTAGCGCTTACAATGAGCAGTTCTTC. The encoded protein is CASSFSAYNEQFF.

The V call is TRBV7-9, the J call TRBJ2-3; 10 bases match TRBD1. The CDR3 totals 15 residues. The germline CDR1 and CDR2 sequences are SEHNR and FQNEAQ (reference sequence). V was pared by 5 bases and J by 2 bases, with 4 bases of the junction left unmatched. CDR3 bases: TGTGCCAGCAGCCAGGGACAGGGGACCACAGATACGCAGTATTTT. Protein product: CASSQGQGTTDTQYF. The complete variable domain, with remaining parts taken from reference TRBV7-9 and TRBJ2-3, reads DTGVSQNPRHKITKRGQNVTFRCDPISEHNRLYWYRQTLGQGPEFLTYFQNEAQLEKSRLLSDRFSAERPKGSFSTLEIQRTEQGDSAMYLCASSQGQGTTDTQYFGPGTRLTVL.

This chain uses TRBV4-1 with TRBJ2-7; possible D gene TRBD1, 5 bases. The CDR3 runs 15 residues. V shed 2 bases and J shed 4 bases, with 15 bases lying between them. The germline gives CDR1 MGHRA, CDR2 YSYEKL. For the CDR3, the DNA is TGCGCCAGCAGCCAACCCCCTCAGGGATGGTACGAGCAGTACTTC. This codes for CASSQPPQGWYEQYF.

This chain connects TRBV25-1 to TRBJ1-5; TRBD1 is a possible D gene (5 bases). The CDR3 covers 14 residues. Germline assignment: CDR1 MGHDK and CDR2 SYGVNS. V was cut by 8 bases and J by 2 bases, with 13 bases left in between. The CDR3 DNA sequence: TGTGCCAGCTGCTGGTCCAGGGGCAATCAGCCCCAGCATTTT. Residues: CASCWSRGNQPQHF.

The chain joins TRBV24-1 to TRBJ2-1, with 13 bases fitting TRBD2. The CDR3 totals 17 residues. Looked up from germline, CDR1 is KGHDR and CDR2 is SFDVKD. The V segment lost 2 bases and the J segment 2 bases; nucleotides outside the gene matches: 2. DNA for the CDR3: TGTGCCACCAGTGATTGGACTAGCGGGAGAGCCTACAATGAGCAGTTCTTC. Translation: CATSDWTSGRAYNEQFF.

This sequence joins TRBV7-2 and TRBJ2-7; 11 nucleotides match TRBD2. The CDR3 totals 19 residues. V lost 1 base and J lost 1; bases outside the gene matches: 12. The germline V gene encodes CDR1 SGHTA and CDR2 FQGNSA. CDR3: CASSLVALRLAGSSYEQYF. For the CDR3, the DNA is TGTGCCAGCAGCTTAGTAGCCCTCAGACTAGCGGGGTCTTCCTACGAGCAGTACTTC.

The chain couples TRBV9 to TRBJ2-7; a weak D match, TRBD1 (5 bases). This CDR3 is built from 14 residues. Germline V gene lookup returns CDR1 SGDLS and CDR2 YYNGEE. V shed 1 base and J shed 0 bases, with 8 bases lying between them. The CDR3 loop is CASSVSQVSYEQYF. As DNA, the CDR3 is TGTGCCAGCAGCGTATCACAGGTCTCCTACGAGCAGTACTTC.

The genes are TRBV9 and TRBJ2-7, with 14 bases that match TRBD2. CDR1 and CDR2 (germline): SGDLS, YYNGEE. This CDR3 has 15 amino acids. V shed 3 bases, J shed 7 bases, and the junction held 6 bases outside the gene matches. The CDR3 bases are TGTGCCAGCAGCGGTGGGACTAGCGGGAGATATGAGCAGTACTTC. Translating gives CASSGGTSGRYEQYF.

This clone was picked up a small number of times. This chain links TRBV30 with TRBJ2-5, with TRBD2 matching 9 bases. This CDR3 spans 15 amino acids. The V gene's germline CDR1 is GTSNPN and CDR2 SVGIG (reference sequence). The junction had 9 bases not matched to a gene; V was cut back by 2 bases and J by 5 bases. The CDR3 loop reads CAWSTGREGRETQYF. The CDR3 coding sequence is TGTGCCTGGAGTACCGGGCGGGAGGGCAGGGAGACCCAGTACTTC.

This clone qualifies as medium-sized (0.01 to 0.1%). The chain uses TRBV7-9 and TRBJ2-1; 8 nucleotides align to TRBD1. CDR1 and CDR2 from the germline V gene are SEHNR and FQNEAQ (reference sequence). This CDR3 has 16 amino acids. V trimming: 6 bases; J trimming: 3 bases; junction bases outside the gene matches: 10. The CDR3 region has the DNA TGTGCCAGCAGACAAACCTGGACAGGGCACTACAATGAGCAGTTCTTC. Translating gives CASRQTWTGHYNEQFF.

The chain couples TRBV5-1 to TRBJ2-1; D is undetermined. The CDR3 sequence is 16 residues long. CDR1 and CDR2 from the germline V gene are SGHRS and YFSETQ. The V gene lost 1 base and the J gene lost 8 bases, with 19 bases spanning the gap. Here the CDR3 DNA reads TGCGCCAGCAGCTTGAAGATTCACTCAAATCTCCATGAGCAGTTCTTC. Translating it yields CASSLKIHSNLHEQFF.

This clone was seen just once. The chain joins TRBV10-2 to TRBJ1-5, with D hard to call. CDR3 length equals 13 residues. V was trimmed by 2 bases and J by 5 bases, leaving 7 bases between them. Germline lookup yields CDR1 WSHSY and CDR2 SAAADI. The CDR3 is CASSEGSHQPQHF. In DNA form, the CDR3 reads TGCGCCAGCAGTGAGGGGAGTCATCAGCCCCAGCATTTT.

The rearrangement links TRBV7-2 to TRBJ2-4; D not resolved. Deletions cut 1 base from V and 9 bases from J, with 7 bases between. CDR1 and CDR2 (germline): SGHTA, FQGNSA. This CDR3 has 12 amino acids. CDR3: CASSLGGSIQYF. The CDR3 nucleotides read TGTGCCAGCAGCTTAGGAGGATCCATTCAGTACTTC.

The chain has TRBV3-1 (or the pseudogene TRBV3-2) and TRBJ1-6; possible D gene TRBD1, 6 bases. The germline CDR1 and CDR2 sequences are LGHDT and YNNKEL (reference sequence). The CDR3 is 13 amino acids. Trimming shortened V by 5 bases and J by 7 bases, and 9 bases separated the two germline ends. CDR3 DNA sequence: TGTGCCAGCAGCTGGACAGCAAATTCACCCCTCCACTTT. Translation: CASSWTANSPLHF.

V gene TRBV5-1 combines with J gene TRBJ2-2, with 7 bases aligning to TRBD1. Germline-derived CDR1 and CDR2 are SGHRS and YFSETQ. The CDR3 totals 15 residues. The V segment lost 5 bases and the J segment 2 bases; nucleotides outside the gene matches: 6. CDR3 in DNA: TGCGCCAGCAGGCGCGGACAGGCTAACACCGGGGAGCTGTTTTTT. This codes for CASRRGQANTGELFF.

The V call is TRBV3-1 (or the pseudogene TRBV3-2), the J call TRBJ2-7; possible D gene TRBD1, 5 bases. This CDR3 contains 16 residues. The germline V gene has CDR1 LGHDT and CDR2 YNNKEL (reference sequence). V gave up 4 bases and J gave up 3 bases, with 19 bases separating them. In DNA, the CDR3 is TGTGCCAGCAGCCTTCTAGGACAAGGGGATTACTACGAGCAGTACTTC. Translated, it gives CASSLLGQGDYYEQYF.

V is TRBV3-1 (or the pseudogene TRBV3-2) and J is TRBJ2-7, with TRBD2 as a possible D gene (5 bases). Trimming removed 0 bases at V and 3 bases at J, with 12 bases between. This CDR3 is built from 15 residues. Germline CDR1 is LGHDT and CDR2 is YNNKEL (reference sequence). The CDR3 DNA sequence: TGTGCCAGCAGCCAAGAAGCGGAGCCATTCTACGAGCAGTACTTC. Residues: CASSQEAEPFYEQYF.

V gene TRBV12-1 combines with J gene TRBJ2-7; the table's D call of TRBD2 was not tested on the DNA. TRBV12-1 is annotated as a pseudogene. CDR3 length equals 17 residues. The CDR3 DNA reads TGTGCCAGCAGCCTGCCCGGTTGGCGGGAGACCACCTACGAGCAGTACTTC. Translation gives CASSLPGWRETTYEQYF.